The 8 T cell receptor beta chains in this list originate from one sample, sequenced in a study of cytomegalovirus exposure and HLA in healthy donors. Use of 60 Vbeta and 13 Jbeta primers characterized the PCR. This table comes from immunoSEQ multiplex PCR, and its TCRdb copy is limited to in-frame clones, with some not included. The table has about 160,000 clones, about 81% seen once. The sequencing input was PBMCs. These receptors were collected from a woman aged 18-35 years in good health and CMV-seronegative.

The rearrangement uses TRBV4-1 and TRBJ2-7, with D perhaps TRBD1 (6 bases). V dropped 1 base and J dropped 1 base, with 14 bases sitting between them. Germline lookup yields CDR1 MGHRA and CDR2 YSYEKL. The CDR3 contains 16 residues. DNA for the CDR3: TGCGCCAGCAGCCAAGGGGTAGGGGGATTGTCCTACGAGCAGTACTTC. As protein: CASSQGVGGLSYEQYF.

The rearrangement uses TRBV7-9 and TRBJ2-3; TRBD2 matches 12 bases. The V gene end was trimmed by 6 bases and the J gene end by 2 bases; junction bases not matched to a gene: 6. This CDR3 is 16 amino acids long. Per germline, CDR1 SEHNR and CDR2 FQNEAQ (reference sequence). The CDR3 region is CASRPTSGGYTDTQYF. Here the CDR3 DNA reads TGTGCCAGCAGACCGACTAGCGGGGGATACACAGATACGCAGTATTTT.

The V and J genes are TRBV7-9 and TRBJ1-2; 7 nucleotides match TRBD1. This CDR3 contains 13 residues. The trim removed 7 bases at V and 9 bases at J, leaving 11 bases unmatched. The germline V gene encodes CDR1 SEHNR and CDR2 FQNEAQ (reference sequence). This CDR3 is CASTYGTADRYTF. CDR3 in DNA: TGTGCCAGCACCTACGGGACAGCCGATCGCTACACCTTC.

The genes are TRBV5-1 and TRBJ1-1, with 8 bases identical to TRBD1. CDR3 length: 13 amino acids. Germline values: CDR1 SGHRS, CDR2 YFSETQ. The V and J ends lost 6 bases and 5 bases, in that order; junction bases with no gene match: 6. The CDR3 reads CASIATGETEAFF. CDR3 nucleotide sequence: TGCGCCAGCATAGCGACAGGGGAAACTGAAGCTTTCTTT.

The J gene is TRBJ2-1, the V gene TRBV7-2; 9 bases line up with TRBD1. This CDR3 comprises 15 residues. With 6 bases clipped from V and 7 bases from J, the junction kept 10 bases outside the gene matches. CDR1 and CDR2 (germline): SGHTA, FQGNSA. CDR3: CASSFRDREGNEQFF. CDR3 bases: TGTGCCAGCAGTTTCCGGGACAGGGAGGGGAATGAGCAGTTCTTC. The whole variable domain, filled in from reference TRBV7-2 and TRBJ2-1, reads GAGVSQSPSNKVTEKGKDVELRCDPISGHTALYWYRQSLGQGLEFLIYFQGNSAPDKSGLPSDRFSAERTGGSVSTLTIQRTQQEDSAVYLCASSFRDREGNEQFFGPGTRLTVL.

This clone has a handful of counts. The chain carries TRBV5-4 and TRBJ2-7; D may be TRBD1 (6 bases). The V gene lost 3 bases and the J gene lost 6 bases, with 13 bases spanning the gap. This CDR3 contains 13 residues. The germline V gene encodes CDR1 SGHNT and CDR2 YYREEE (reference sequence). CDR3 in amino acids: CASSSLGDTEQYF. The CDR3 DNA reads as TGTGCCAGCAGCTCATTGGGGGACACCGAGCAGTACTTC.

This chain uses TRBV7-8 with TRBJ1-1, with 7 bases fitting TRBD1. The germline gives CDR1 SGHVS, CDR2 FQNEAQ. Unmatched junction bases numbered 1, after V lost 2 bases and J lost 4 bases. This CDR3 contains 13 residues. DNA for the CDR3: TGTGCCAGCAGCTTACCAGGGGGCACTGAAGCTTTCTTT. Translation gives CASSLPGGTEAFF.

V and J are TRBV5-6 and TRBJ1-2, with a possible D match to TRBD1 (5 bases). In germline, CDR1 is SGHDT, CDR2 YYEEEE. V lost 1 base, J lost 2 bases, and 21 bases lay in between. CDR3 length: 18 amino acids. The CDR3 DNA is TGTGCCAGCAGCTTGTATGGTTTGGGGCAGGCCCTAAACTATGGCTACACCTTC. This sequence encodes CASSLYGLGQALNYGYTF.